The rows below give T cell receptor beta chains drawn from one sample of a study of blood T cells in healthy people across ages. One entry per CDR3 protein, called by TCRdb with MiXCR from the 5' RACE reads. The sample lists hundreds of thousands of distinct CDR3 sequences, about half occurring once. Sequences were obtained from blood. Receptor source: a woman aged 60-75 years in good health. Both conserved end residues are part of each CDR3. A D gene is named only where the DNA matches it firmly. Only part of the rows carry a size: once, few, many, or a class if the clone is expanded.

d_call j_call clone_size v_call cdr3_aa cdr3_nt
TRBD1 TRBJ2-1 . TRBV20-1 CSARVLGQGASYNEQFF TGCAGTGCTAGAGTTCTGGGACAGGGGGCCTCCTACAATGAGCAGTTCTTC
TRBD1 TRBJ2-1 . TRBV7-2 CASSYRQGSYNEQFF TGTGCCAGCAGCTACCGACAGGGGTCCTACAATGAGCAGTTCTTC
TRBD2 TRBJ2-7 . TRBV5-1 CASSLAGTRVSEQYF TGCGCCAGCAGCTTGGCTGGGACTAGGGTGAGCGAGCAGTACTTC
. TRBJ1-1 . TRBV4-1 CASSQWTVQTNTEAFF TGCGCCAGCAGCCAATGGACGGTCCAGACGAACACTGAAGCTTTCTTT
. TRBJ2-3 . TRBV18 CASTLTDTQYF TGTGCCAGCACTCTCACAGATACGCAGTATTTT
TRBD2 TRBJ2-4 . TRBV27 CASSLSRASGTLNIQYF TGTGCCAGCAGTTTATCGCGGGCTAGCGGGACCTTAAACATTCAGTACTTC
TRBD2 TRBJ2-5 . TRBV28 CASSFSAGREQETQYF TGTGCCAGCAGTTTTTCAGCGGGAAGGGAGCAAGAGACCCAGTACTTC
TRBD2 TRBJ2-5 many TRBV27 CASSFLRSGSAQETQYF TGTGCCAGCAGTTTTCTCAGGAGCGGGAGTGCCCAAGAGACCCAGTACTTC
TRBD1 TRBJ1-1 . TRBV5-1 CASSTGQPNTEAFF TGCGCCAGCAGCACGGGACAGCCAAACACTGAAGCTTTCTTT
. TRBJ2-5 many TRBV20-1 CSALQIEGETQYF TGCAGTGCCCTGCAAATCGAGGGGGAGACCCAGTACTTC
. TRBJ2-3 many TRBV2 CASRETPLVGDTQYF TGTGCCAGCAGGGAAACGCCTCTGGTCGGGGATACGCAGTATTTT
. TRBJ1-2 . TRBV28 CASSLLDGGGTF TGTGCCAGCAGTTTATTGGACGGTGGGGGCACCTTC
TRBD2 TRBJ2-7 few TRBV29-1 CSVEASGTSYEQYF TGCAGCGTTGAGGCTAGCGGGACCTCCTACGAGCAGTACTTC
. TRBJ1-1 . TRBV29-1 CSGRTGNTEAFF TGCAGCGGCCGCACTGGGAACACTGAAGCTTTCTTT
. TRBJ1-5 . TRBV7-2 CASSPQEGQPQHF TGTGCCAGCAGCCCCCAGGAAGGGCAGCCCCAGCATTTT
. TRBJ2-7 . TRBV28 CASSFRGYGQYF TGTGCCAGCAGTTTCCGGGGGTATGGGCAGTACTTC
. TRBJ1-2 . TRBV18 CASSPLEEGYGYTF TGTGCCAGCTCACCACTGGAGGAGGGGTATGGCTACACCTTC
. TRBJ2-3 . TRBV29-1 CSVEEEADTQYF TGCAGCGTTGAAGAGGAAGCAGATACGCAGTATTTT
. TRBJ2-7 few TRBV7-9 CASSFLGGNEQYF TGTGCCAGCAGCTTTCTGGGAGGCAACGAGCAGTACTTC
TRBD1 TRBJ1-1 . TRBV6-1 CASSGQGLEAFF TGTGCCAGCAGTGGACAGGGGCTTGAAGCTTTCTTT
. TRBJ2-7 . TRBV7-9 CASSRGRTPREQYF TGTGCCAGCAGCCGGGGACGGACCCCCAGGGAGCAGTACTTC
. TRBJ1-5 . TRBV7-2 CASSLHWGGSAQPQHF TGTGCCAGCAGTCTACATTGGGGGGGATCTGCTCAGCCCCAGCATTTT
TRBD1 TRBJ1-4 few TRBV6-1 CASKGLGQGATNEKLFF TGTGCCAGCAAAGGATTGGGACAGGGAGCAACTAATGAAAAACTGTTTTTT
. TRBJ2-1 . TRBV7-2 CASSARESGQFF TGTGCCAGCAGCGCCCGTGAGTCGGGGCAGTTCTTC
. TRBJ2-7 . TRBV4-3 CASSQGPYYEQYF TGCGCCAGCAGCCAAGGACCCTACTACGAGCAGTACTTC
TRBD2 TRBJ2-1 few TRBV20-1 CSALGTSGNNEQFF TGCAGTGCTCTCGGGACTAGCGGAAACAATGAGCAGTTCTTC
. TRBJ2-5 . TRBV6-2/TRBV6-3 CASRDQETQYF TGTGCCAGTAGGGATCAAGAGACCCAGTACTTC
. TRBJ2-7 . TRBV7-9 CASSLGYAYEQYF TGTGCCAGCAGCTTAGGGTACGCCTACGAGCAGTACTTC
. TRBJ2-7 few TRBV5-1 CASSLPGALTYEQYF TGCGCCAGCAGCTTGCCCGGGGCGCTGACCTACGAGCAGTACTTC
. TRBJ1-5 few TRBV28 CASSLYGTSQPQHF TGTGCCAGCAGTCTTTACGGGACATCTCAGCCCCAGCATTTT